These T cell receptor beta chains were read from a single sample in a study of yellow fever vaccine responses in identical twins. TCRdb recomputed calls from the RT-PCR reads with MiXCR, one row per CDR3 protein. This sample has 6,000 to 9,000 distinct CDR3 sequences, with 85% to 90% found just once. This specimen consisted of T cells from blood (PBMCs), unsorted or a sorted subset (not recorded which), obtained before or after yellow fever vaccination (not recorded which). The receptors originated from a young woman who received the yellow fever vaccine. Each CDR3 is given without its conserved first and last residue. The order of the fields is J gene, V gene, D gene, clone size, CDR3 protein. A D gene is named only where the DNA matches it firmly. Size values are once, few and many counts, or a class for expanded clones, and some rows have none.

>TRBJ1-2|TRBV2|NA|NA
ASQEGVVYGYT
>TRBJ2-1|TRBV10-3|TRBD2|NA
AISGTLLAGGPGEQF
>TRBJ2-1|TRBV11-1|NA|NA
ASSLVGAYNEQF
>TRBJ1-2|TRBV10-3|NA|NA
AISGQTNYGYT
>TRBJ2-5|TRBV19|TRBD2|NA
ASSFSAGVPETQY
>TRBJ2-3|TRBV7-9|NA|NA
ASSLTRDRTDTQY
>TRBJ1-5|TRBV10-3|NA|NA
AISEEAASNQPQH
>TRBJ2-3|TRBV4-1|TRBD2|NA
ASSQSGLATDTQY
>TRBJ2-7|TRBV5-1|NA|NA
ASSSEHEQY
>TRBJ2-4|TRBV2|TRBD1|NA
ASSESQGAAKNIQY
>TRBJ1-6|TRBV30|NA|NA
AWSAVYNSPLH
>TRBJ2-3|TRBV11-2|NA|NA
ASRSLGKVGTDTQY
>TRBJ1-6|TRBV4-3|NA|NA
ASSQSGFGNSPLH
>TRBJ1-1|TRBV23-1|TRBD1|NA
ASSQSSGDRATEAF
>TRBJ2-7|TRBV11-3|NA|NA
ASSLDKETSYEQY
>TRBJ1-2|TRBV20-1|NA|once
SARYGNGYGYT
>TRBJ1-1|TRBV10-3|NA|NA
AISEQGLNTEAF
>TRBJ2-1|TRBV5-1|TRBD2|NA
ASSLVLAGGVNEQF
>TRBJ2-5|TRBV5-1|NA|NA
ASSYQTGRVQETQY